Listed below are T cell receptor beta chains from one sample, sequenced in a study of metastatic and nonmetastatic thyroid tumors. From the PCR reads, TCRdb re-called clones with MiXCR. Found here are fewer than 40,000 clones, 25% to 35% of them singletons; the top ten hold around 30%. The sequenced material came from blood. The receptors shown here come from a female donor with papillary thyroid cancer or a benign thyroid nodule (not recorded which). Some clones in this sample may be carry-over from other donors' samples. Each CDR3 is given with its conserved first and last residue. The D gene is left open where the match is weak. Size is stated for part of the rows, as once, few or many counts, or as a class when the clone is expanded.

- | TRBV11-1 | - | CASSFGYSVSDTQYF
- | TRBV12-3/TRBV12-4 | many | CASSFSYSGNTIYF
- | TRBV24-1 | few | CATKGSQRTEAFF
TRBD2 | TRBV6-6 | - | CASSYGAGVRTDTQYF
TRBD2 | TRBV4-1 | many | CASSQGASGSSQETQYF
TRBD1 | TRBV19 | few | CASTPEDRGLQPQHF
- | TRBV2 | - | CASSEKVSGDQPQHF
TRBD2 | TRBV7-3 | - | CASSSTQAGVNEQFF
- | TRBV28 | many | CASSPIAGVGEKLFF
- | TRBV6-2/TRBV6-3 | few | CASSYRPAPREGGYTF
TRBD2 | TRBV5-1 | - | CASSLWGTSGSGFTDTQYF
- | TRBV30 | once | CAWSETENTEAFF
TRBD2 | TRBV5-1 | many | CASSLSSGRANEQFF
- | TRBV12-3/TRBV12-4 | - | CASSLSSDTQYF
- | TRBV15 | many | CATSRAIAKETQYF
TRBD1 | TRBV6-1 | - | CASTQGGSPLHF
TRBD1 | TRBV25-1 | many | CATTTGFEQYF
- | TRBV19 | few | CASSIGYNTEAFF
- | TRBV20-1 | - | CSASSGGAWEQYF
- | TRBV6-1 | few | CASSDTGELFF
- | TRBV20-1 | many | CSAPQSSYNSPLHF
TRBD2 | TRBV5-6 | - | CASSSTSGILTDTQYF
- | TRBV28 | medium-sized | CASSSSLAGEDNQPQHF
- | TRBV15 | - | CATSRAGTFNEQFF
- | TRBV5-5 | once | CASSFGITSNEKLFF
TRBD1 | TRBV5-1 | - | CASSLEGTGGREQYF
TRBD2 | TRBV6-1 | - | CASSGGLAETQYF
- | TRBV28 | - | CASSFRTTEQYF
- | TRBV10-3 | many | CAISEIGEELHF
- | TRBV27 | many | CASSLSGAGWEKLFF
- | TRBV20-1 | - | CSARDQRVGGSPLHF
TRBD2 | TRBV6-1 | - | CASSELAGSYNEQFF
TRBD2 | TRBV20-1 | - | CSAIPSGGISYEQYF
- | TRBV12-5 | - | CASGSEDSPLHF
TRBD2 | TRBV7-6 | - | CASSLYAGVYNEQFF
- | TRBV20-1 | - | CSARVTTGELFF
- | TRBV9 | - | CASSPWGRSTEAFF
TRBD1 | TRBV10-3 | - | CAIRRGYRGLDGYTF
- | TRBV28 | few | CASSPGTEAFF
- | TRBV9 | many | CASSYSGVSYNEQFF
- | TRBV12-3/TRBV12-4 | - | CASSFGDNEQFF
- | TRBV27 | few | CASSSVPAYGYTF
- | TRBV5-1 | - | CASSLAGRGNTGELFF
TRBD2 | TRBV7-9 | many | CASSYRGGLAGGREQFF
TRBD1 | TRBV19 | - | CASSIRLGQGMVSNQPQHF
TRBD2 | TRBV11-2 | - | CASSSNLAGGDTGELFF
- | TRBV11-2 | - | CASSYLDSNSPLHF
- | TRBV20-1 | many | CSGTQGIDEQYF
- | TRBV18 | - | CASSPPQDRYEQYF
TRBD2 | TRBV11-3 | - | CASSPRTSFTDTQYF
- | TRBV4-1 | - | CASSQDRGGKAFF
- | TRBV4-1 | - | CASSQALGNYNEQFF
- | TRBV28 | many | CASSYSAGAETQYF
- | TRBV3-1 | once | CASSPKALGAAGYTF
- | TRBV28 | - | CASTSPPGQGGTSWNYEQYF